Listed here are 28 T cell receptor beta chains from one sample, sequenced in a study of cytomegalovirus exposure and HLA in healthy donors. 60 Vbeta and 13 Jbeta primers were used in PCR. Profiled with immunoSEQ multiplex PCR; TCRdb holds only in-frame clones, not every one. The sample table includes 190,000 or so clones. Sequencing was done on a sample of PBMCs. These receptors were collected from a boy between 10 and 17 years old in good health and CMV-seronegative.

The V gene is TRBV19, the J gene TRBJ2-5; 7 bases fit TRBD1. The CDR3 consists of 14 residues. V lost 10 bases and J lost 2; bases outside the gene matches: 10. The germline CDR1 and CDR2 sequences are LNHDA and SQIVND (reference sequence). The CDR3 region is CATKDRPIQETQYF. CDR3 bases: TGTGCCACTAAGGACAGGCCCATTCAAGAGACCCAGTACTTC.

V usage is TRBV27 and J usage is TRBJ2-7; the match to TRBD2 covers 7 bases. Germline V gives CDR1 MNHEY, CDR2 SMNVEV (reference sequence). The CDR3 covers 18 residues. The V segment lost 0 bases and the J segment 3 bases; nucleotides outside the gene matches: 14. CDR3 protein: CASSLSHPGGGGSYEQYF. CDR3 nucleotides: TGTGCCAGCAGTTTATCACACCCAGGAGGCGGGGGTAGCTACGAGCAGTACTTC.

The chain links TRBV20-1 to TRBJ2-1; no definite D call. The germline V gene has CDR1 DFQATT and CDR2 SNEGSKA (reference sequence). The CDR3 length is 10 residues. Between the trimmed V and J ends, which lost 3 bases and 9 bases, there was a span of 6 bases. The CDR3 DNA reads as TGCAGTGCTAGTCGGGTTGAGCAGTTCTTC. Protein: CSASRVEQFF.

V and J are TRBV30 and TRBJ2-3, with a tentative D call TRBD1 (5 bases). Germline V gene data show CDR1 as GTSNPN and CDR2 as SVGIG (reference sequence). The CDR3 sequence is 14 residues long. Trimming cost V 0 bases and J 1 base, with 8 bases left between them. CDR3 region: CAWSVTGGTDTQYF. CDR3 sequence (DNA): TGTGCCTGGAGTGTAACAGGCGGCACAGATACGCAGTATTTT.

V is TRBV5-1 and J is TRBJ2-2; 7 bases are a match to TRBD2. V gave up 4 bases and J gave up 3 bases; unmatched junction bases: 6. Germline V gives CDR1 SGHRS, CDR2 YFSETQ. The CDR3 runs to 15 residues. The CDR3 DNA sequence: TGCGCCAGCAGCGTCGGGACTACAGACACCGGGGAGCTGTTTTTT. Protein product: CASSVGTTDTGELFF. Full variable domain (rest looked up from reference TRBV5-1 and TRBJ2-2): KAGVTQTPRYLIKTRGQQVTLSCSPISGHRSVSWYQQTPGQGLQFLFEYFSETQRNKGNFPGRFSGRQFSNSRSEMNVSTLELGDSALYLCASSVGTTDTGELFFGEGSRLTVL.

The rearrangement joins TRBV19 to TRBJ2-7; tentative D call: TRBD2 (5 bases). The CDR3 sequence is 15 residues long. Between the trimmed V and J ends, which lost 1 base and 4 bases, there was a span of 14 bases. Germline V gene sequence: CDR1 LNHDA, CDR2 SQIVND (reference sequence). This CDR3 reads CASSIGNGLKYEQYF. DNA for the CDR3: TGTGCCAGTAGTATAGGGAACGGACTCAAATACGAGCAGTACTTC.

The chain joins TRBV25-1 to TRBJ2-1; weak D call: TRBD1 (6 bases). The germline V gene encodes CDR1 MGHDK and CDR2 SYGVNS. The CDR3 length is 13 residues. V was shortened by 4 bases and J by 4 bases, with 8 bases between the two germline ends. Written as DNA, the CDR3 is TGTGCCAGCAGTGGGACAGAGTACAATGAGCAGTTCTTC. Amino acids: CASSGTEYNEQFF.

V gene TRBV6-6 combines with J gene TRBJ2-5; the match to TRBD1 covers 9 bases. The DNA end favors TRBJ2-7, so the J call may be wrong. There are 16 residues in the CDR3. The germline V gene has CDR1 MNHNY and CDR2 SVGAGI (reference sequence). The CDR3, as DNA: TGTGCCAGCAGTGCCACCGGGACAGGGACTGACTACGAGCAGTACTTC. Translated, it gives CASSATGTGTDYEQYF.

The chain joins TRBV11-1 to TRBJ2-1; maybe TRBD1 (6 bases). With 2 bases removed from V and 12 bases from J, the gap between germline ends came to 32 bases. This CDR3 has 19 residues. The germline gives CDR1 SGHAT, CDR2 FQDESV (reference sequence). The CDR3 sequence is CASSLPGAILNAQGLPQFF. In DNA form, the CDR3 reads TGTGCCAGCAGCTTACCAGGGGCCATACTCAATGCGCAGGGCCTACCGCAGTTCTTC.

The V and J genes are TRBV5-1 and TRBJ2-5; D is possibly TRBD1 (6 bases). Deletions cut 4 bases from V and 1 base from J, with 11 bases between. CDR1 is SGHRS and CDR2 is YFSETQ in the germline V gene. CDR3 length: 14 amino acids. The CDR3 protein is CASSLWGPQETQYF. CDR3 coding DNA: TGCGCCAGCAGCCTGTGGGGGCCCCAAGAGACCCAGTACTTC.

The chain is built from TRBV28 and TRBJ2-1, with 7 bases fitting TRBD1. The V gene end was trimmed by 5 bases and the J gene end by 8 bases; junction bases not matched to a gene: 3. The CDR3 contains 12 residues. Germline CDR1 is MDHEN and CDR2 is SYDVKM. The CDR3: CASSRQGYEQFF. The DNA for the CDR3 is TGTGCCAGCAGTCGACAGGGATATGAGCAGTTCTTC.

The chain combines TRBV6-5 with TRBJ1-1; 8 bases are a match to TRBD1. CDR1 is MNHEY and CDR2 is SVGAGI in the germline V gene. V dropped 6 bases and J dropped 11; count of bases not matched to a gene: 5. This CDR3 comprises 11 residues. CDR3 sequence: CASRGQVQAFF. The CDR3 nucleotides are TGTGCCAGCAGGGGACAGGTCCAGGCTTTCTTT.

The chain joins TRBV7-9 to TRBJ2-3; 11 nucleotides line up with TRBD2. CDR3 length: 16 residues. Unmatched junction bases numbered 7, after V lost 4 bases and J lost 4 bases. Per germline, CDR1 SEHNR and CDR2 FQNEAQ (reference sequence). The CDR3 DNA is TGTGCCAGCAGCTCCCGGGGTAGCGGGGGGGCAGATACGCAGTATTTT. Translating gives CASSSRGSGGADTQYF.

This chain links TRBV29-1 with TRBJ1-1; the D gene is possibly TRBD1 (6 bases). The CDR3 consists of 12 residues. Germline values: CDR1 SQVTM, CDR2 ANQGSEA. Trimming cost V 3 bases and J 3 bases, with 8 bases left between them. The DNA of the CDR3 is TGCAGCGTTGATGAGGGGGACACTGAAGCTTTCTTT. It encodes CSVDEGDTEAFF.

The rearrangement links TRBV5-4 to TRBJ2-1; D is perhaps TRBD1 (6 bases). This CDR3 is 14 amino acids long. Trimming took off 5 bases at V and 5 bases at J, with 14 bases between the two ends. Germline V gives CDR1 SGHNT, CDR2 YYREEE (reference sequence). The CDR3 region has the DNA TGTGCCAGCAGGTTTAGGGGGTTCGACAATGAGCAGTTCTTC. This gives the protein CASRFRGFDNEQFF.

This rearrangement joins TRBV7-6 to TRBJ2-1; TRBD1 might be the D (6 bases). Germline assignment: CDR1 SGHVS and CDR2 FNYEAQ. Between the trimmed V and J ends, which lost 5 bases and 0 bases, there was a span of 17 bases. CDR3 size: 17 residues. In DNA form, the CDR3 reads TGTGCCAGCAGCACCCCAAGGGGGTCGAGCTCCTACAATGAGCAGTTCTTC. Residues: CASSTPRGSSSYNEQFF.

V gene TRBV5-1 combines with J gene TRBJ1-4; D is possibly TRBD1 (5 bases). V was clipped by 4 bases and J by 7 bases, with 17 bases between them. This CDR3 comprises 15 residues. CDR1 and CDR2 (germline): SGHRS, YFSETQ. The CDR3 spells CASSKGLFGSEKLFF. For the CDR3, the DNA is TGCGCCAGCAGCAAGGGACTCTTCGGGTCTGAAAAACTGTTTTTT.

This sequence joins TRBV7-6 and TRBJ2-3, with D unresolved. This CDR3 is built from 12 residues. V was clipped by 3 bases and J by 6 bases, with 7 bases between them. Per germline, CDR1 SGHVS and CDR2 FNYEAQ. The CDR3: CASSFLVDTQYF. The CDR3 bases are TGTGCCAGCAGCTTCTTAGTGGATACGCAGTATTTT.

DNA of the CDR3: TGTGCCAGTGGGGCTCGGTTAAACTCTGGGGCCAACGTCCTGACTTTC. It codes for CASGARLNSGANVLTF. V gene TRBV19 combines with J gene TRBJ2-6; D perhaps matches TRBD1 (5 bases). Germline values: CDR1 LNHDA, CDR2 SQIVND (reference sequence). V was cut by 8 bases and J by 0 bases, with 14 bases left in between. CDR3 length: 16 amino acids.

This sequence joins TRBV7-9 and TRBJ1-6, with 9 nucleotides matching TRBD1. This CDR3 is 17 amino acids long. V lost 5 bases to trimming and J lost 2 bases; unmatched junction nucleotides: 7. Germline CDR1 is SEHNR and CDR2 is FQNEAQ (reference sequence). CDR3: CASSTGTGRAYNSPLHF. In nucleotides, the CDR3 is TGTGCCAGCAGCACCGGGACAGGGCGCGCCTATAATTCACCCCTCCACTTT.

This chain links TRBV10-2 with TRBJ2-1; D might be TRBD2 (5 bases). Germline V lookup: CDR1 WSHSY, CDR2 SAAADI. The V end was cut by 0 bases, the J end by 12 bases, with 15 bases between. The CDR3 covers 14 residues. The CDR3 region is CASSESVGVRWQFF. CDR3 coding DNA: TGCGCCAGCAGTGAGTCCGTCGGGGTCAGGTGGCAGTTCTTC.

In regard to this clone: The same CDR3 is also encoded by other DNA sequences in this sample. The rearrangement links TRBV11-2 to TRBJ1-6; 7 positions agree with TRBD1. The CDR3 extends over 12 amino acids. V shed 7 bases and J 10 bases; nucleotides not matched to a gene: 4. CDR1 is SGHAT and CDR2 is FQNNGV in the germline V gene. The CDR3 DNA sequence: TGTGCCAGCACCCAGGGGGGCTCACCCCTCCACTTT. This codes for CASTQGGSPLHF.

The rearrangement uses TRBV6-5 and TRBJ2-3; D not certain. The germline V gene encodes CDR1 MNHEY and CDR2 SVGAGI. The CDR3 spans 13 residues. Trimming took 6 bases from V and 1 from J, leaving 8 bases between them. For the CDR3, the DNA is TGTGCCAGCAGATTCGAGGGCACAGATACGCAGTATTTT. Translated, it gives CASRFEGTDTQYF.

The chain joins TRBV7-9 to TRBJ2-2, with 9 bases that match TRBD2. Unmatched junction bases numbered 6, after V lost 0 bases and J lost 1 base. CDR3 length: 18 residues. Germline V gives CDR1 SEHNR, CDR2 FQNEAQ (reference sequence). CDR3 DNA sequence: TGTGCCAGCAGCTTAGCGCCACCTAGCGGGGAGAACACCGGGGAGCTGTTTTTT. Translating gives CASSLAPPSGENTGELFF.

The V and J genes are TRBV29-1 and TRBJ1-4; a possible D gene is TRBD1 (5 bases). From germline, CDR1 is SQVTM and CDR2 ANQGSEA. V was cut by 2 bases and J by 6 bases, with 13 bases left in between. The CDR3 contains 14 residues. The CDR3 nucleotides read TGCAGCGTTGAAAGTGGGGGGGGAGATGAAAAACTGTTTTTT. Translated, it gives CSVESGGGDEKLFF.

CDR3 DNA sequence: TGTGCCAGCAGCTTGGATGCGGGGGGGACTGATACGCAGTATTTT. It encodes CASSLDAGGTDTQYF. V is TRBV5-5 and J is TRBJ2-3; 9 positions match TRBD2. Germline loops: CDR1 SGHKS, CDR2 YYEKEE (reference sequence). CDR3 size: 15 residues. J gave up 6 bases and V 0 bases, and 5 bases lay outside the gene matches.

CDR3 protein: CASSPGTSGEDTQYF. The CDR3, as DNA: TGCGCCAGCAGCCCTGGGACTAGTGGGGAGGATACGCAGTATTTT. The chain recombines TRBV5-1 with TRBJ2-3; TRBD2 matches at 8 bases. The J segment lost 6 bases and the V segment lost 4 bases, leaving 10 bases of the junction unmatched. CDR1 is SGHRS and CDR2 is YFSETQ in the germline V gene. This CDR3 has 15 residues.

The chain recombines TRBV15 with TRBJ1-2; possible D gene TRBD1, 5 bases. Per germline, CDR1 LNHNV and CDR2 YYDKDF (reference sequence). The CDR3 has 16 amino acids. V lost 0 bases and J 4 bases, leaving 15 bases between the germline ends. CDR3 region: CATSRDLFGQIYGYTF. The CDR3 bases are TGTGCCACCAGCAGAGATCTGTTCGGACAAATCTATGGCTACACCTTC.